The 22 T cell receptor beta chains in this list originate from one sample, sequenced in a study of human T cells and chemical hapten exposure (dated by TCRdb to the early 2020s). This sample's time point label indicates: patch test 3, about 24 weeks after DPC sensitization. The treatment or condition tag for this specimen amounts to: therapeutic diphenylcyclopropenone sensitization with weekly scalp DPC. The library was built by means of RACE. The reads were generated on a NextSeq 500. TCRdb trimmed public reads at Q25 via fastp, called clones via MiXCR and kept in-frame beta chains. Identical CDR3 protein sequences are pooled into one entry, listed with their most common genes and DNA. This sample comprises some 170,000 distinct CDR3 sequences, about 27% of them detected only once. Jointly, the top ten make up 2.1% of the sample. The specimen was whole blood, collected in connection with sensitization to the hapten diphenylcyclopropenone (DPC). The receptors come from a woman aged 18-35 years with alopecia areata. Some clones in this sample may be carry-over from other donors' samples.

The CDR3 reads CATSRGRSGGFSTDTQYF. The CDR3 bases are TGTGCCACCAGCAGAGGCCGCAGCGGGGGATTTAGCACAGATACGCAGTATTTT. The chain couples TRBV15 to TRBJ2-3; 8 nucleotides match TRBD2. Germline CDR1 is LNHNV and CDR2 is YYDKDF (reference sequence). The CDR3 length is 18 residues. V was pared by 1 base and J by 0 bases, with 9 bases of the junction left unmatched.

This clonotype was observed a few times. The J gene is TRBJ2-5, the V gene TRBV29-1; perhaps D is TRBD1 or TRBD2 (5 bases each). The V gene lost 4 bases and the J gene lost 4 bases, with 10 bases spanning the gap. Germline loops: CDR1 SQVTM, CDR2 ANQGSEA. The CDR3 totals 12 residues. CDR3 nucleotide sequence: TGCAGCGTTGGGGTCGGGACAGAGACCCAGTACTTC. This encodes CSVGVGTETQYF.

V and J are TRBV6-2 or TRBV6-3 and TRBJ2-7, with 9 bases that match TRBD1. Germline loops: CDR1 MNHEY, CDR2 SVGEGT. This CDR3 region has 13 residues. V was pared by 5 bases and J by 7 bases, with 6 bases of the junction left unmatched. CDR3 nucleotides: TGTGCCAGCAGTGAGTACAGGGGGCGTGAGCAGTACTTC. Translation: CASSEYRGREQYF.

This rearrangement joins TRBV10-3 to TRBJ2-1; TRBD1 matches 10 bases. There are 16 residues in the CDR3. V lost 2 bases to trimming and J lost 8 bases; unmatched junction nucleotides: 9. From germline, CDR1 is ENHRY and CDR2 SYGVKD. The CDR3, as DNA: TGTGCCATCAGTGAGATGGGGGGACAGGGGATCGATGAGCAGTTCTTC. It translates to CAISEMGGQGIDEQFF.

The V gene is TRBV20-1, the J gene TRBJ2-2; D is ambiguous. The CDR3 sequence is 11 residues long. CDR1 DFQATT and CDR2 SNEGSKA come from the germline V gene (reference sequence). V shed 6 bases and J shed 2 bases, with 4 bases lying between them. The CDR3 nucleotides are TGCAGTGCCTTAAACACCGGGGAGCTGTTTTTT. Its protein is CSALNTGELFF.

J is TRBJ2-5 and V is TRBV29-1; a possible D gene is TRBD2 (6 bases). Deletions cut 8 bases from V and 5 bases from J, with 24 bases between. Germline CDR1 and CDR2: SQVTM and ANQGSEA. This CDR3 comprises 15 residues. CDR3: CSSPGRDGGLETQYF. CDR3 coding DNA: TGCAGCTCTCCGGGCCGGGACGGGGGTCTGGAGACCCAGTACTTC.

This clonotype was observed a few times. The rearrangement joins TRBV20-1 to TRBJ2-3; TRBD2 aligns across 9 bases. Per germline, CDR1 DFQATT and CDR2 SNEGSKA (reference sequence). Unmatched junction bases numbered 2, after V lost 7 bases and J lost 0 bases. The CDR3 is made up of 13 amino acids. The chain's CDR3 is CSVSGGSTDTQYF. The CDR3 coding sequence is TGCAGTGTTAGCGGGGGTAGCACAGATACGCAGTATTTT.

The chain uses TRBV29-1 and TRBJ2-1; 7 bases are a match to TRBD2. The CDR3 totals 18 residues. V gave up 3 bases and J gave up 1 base; unmatched junction bases: 15. Germline-derived CDR1 and CDR2 are SQVTM and ANQGSEA. Written as DNA, the CDR3 is TGCAGCGTTGATCCGTTTTCAAAGGGGAGGGGATCCTACAATGAGCAGTTCTTC. It is translated as CSVDPFSKGRGSYNEQFF.

The V call is TRBV6-5, the J call TRBJ2-5; no clear D. The CDR3 is made up of 12 amino acids. Germline CDR1 and CDR2: MNHEY and SVGAGI. The V end was cut by 7 bases, the J end by 7 bases, with 13 bases between. CDR3 amino acids: CASTVGSGTQYF. DNA of the CDR3: TGTGCCAGCACGGTCGGCTCCGGGACCCAGTACTTC.

This clonotype was seen more than once but under ten times. The chain is built from TRBV4-1 and TRBJ2-1; the D gene could be TRBD1 or TRBD2 (6 bases each). V was clipped by 0 bases and J by 7 bases, with 16 bases between them. The CDR3 covers 16 residues. Germline V gene lookup returns CDR1 MGHRA and CDR2 YSYEKL. CDR3 sequence reads: CASSQELPGAMNEQFF. The CDR3 DNA reads TGCGCCAGCAGCCAAGAGCTACCGGGGGCCATGAATGAGCAGTTCTTC.

This clonotype was seen only a few times. As DNA, the CDR3 is TGTGCTAGTGGTTTTTCTAGCAACACCGGGGAGCTGTTTTTT. Translating gives CASGFSSNTGELFF. This chain links TRBV12-5 with TRBJ2-2; perhaps TRBD2 as D (5 bases). The V end lost 3 bases, the J end lost 2 bases, and 7 bases lay between the germline ends. The CDR3 has 14 amino acids. The V gene's germline CDR1 is LGHNT and CDR2 FRNRAP. Full variable domain (remainder filled in from reference TRBV12-5 and TRBJ2-2): DARVTQTPRHKVTEMGQEVTMRCQPILGHNTVFWYRQTMMQGLELLAYFRNRAPLDDSGMPKDRFSAEMPDATLATLKIQPSEPRDSAVYFCASGFSSNTGELFFGEGSRLTVL.

This clonotype came up a few times. The CDR3 sequence is CATSRENRVFF. Here the CDR3 DNA reads TGTGCCACCAGCAGGGAGAACAGGGTTTTCTTT. The chain combines TRBV15 with TRBJ1-1; tentatively, D is TRBD1 (6 bases). V lost 3 bases to trimming and J lost 13 bases, with 12 bases between them. The CDR3 totals 11 residues. The germline V gene encodes CDR1 LNHNV and CDR2 YYDKDF (reference sequence).

V is TRBV6-5 and J is TRBJ2-1; 8 bases are shared with TRBD2. With 6 bases clipped from V and 0 bases from J, the junction kept 16 bases outside the gene matches. The CDR3 has 19 residues. The germline gives CDR1 MNHEY, CDR2 SVGAGI. The CDR3 DNA is TGTGCCAGCAGACTGCAAGCGGGGGTCGCCTTTAGCTCCTACAATGAGCAGTTCTTC. Translating gives CASRLQAGVAFSSYNEQFF.

The sample holds many counts of this clonotype. The chain has TRBV7-2 and TRBJ2-7, with 7 bases that match TRBD2. The CDR3 has 13 residues. Germline loops: CDR1 SGHTA, CDR2 FQGNSA. V trimming: 4 bases; J trimming: 7 bases; junction bases outside the gene matches: 7. CDR3 in DNA: TGTGCCAGCAGCTGGGCGGGGGATGGGGAGCAGTACTTC. Its protein is CASSWAGDGEQYF.

This clonotype was seen only a few times. The gene calls are TRBV20-1 and TRBJ2-5; D remains ambiguous. CDR3 length: 12 residues. V was shortened by 5 bases and J by 4 bases, with 11 bases between the two germline ends. Germline lookup yields CDR1 DFQATT and CDR2 SNEGSKA (reference sequence). The CDR3 DNA reads as TGCAGTGCTGATACAAGGAGAGAGACCCAGTACTTC. It translates to CSADTRRETQYF.

J is TRBJ2-3 and V is TRBV7-7, with TRBD2 matching over 8 bases. The CDR3 runs to 14 residues. Germline loops: CDR1 SSHAT, CDR2 FNYEAQ (reference sequence). Germline trimming cut 5 bases from V and 4 bases from J; bases unmatched to any gene: 5. CDR3: CASSLRTSPDTQYF. DNA of the CDR3: TGTGCCAGCAGCCTCCGGACTAGCCCAGATACGCAGTATTTT.

This chain joins TRBV20-1 and TRBJ2-1; TRBD2 matches 10 bases. CDR1 is DFQATT, CDR2 SNEGSKA, per germline (reference sequence). The CDR3 length is 13 residues. V shed 5 bases and J 6 bases; nucleotides not matched to a gene: 4. In DNA form, the CDR3 reads TGCAGTGCTTCTAGCGGGGGCCTCAATGAGCAGTTCTTC. Protein: CSASSGGLNEQFF.

This clonotype was seen only a few times. The chain joins TRBV25-1 to TRBJ2-7; no clear D. Germline values: CDR1 MGHDK, CDR2 SYGVNS. V lost 7 bases and J lost 4, with 14 bases in between. The CDR3 is 13 residues long. CDR3 amino acids: CASTSRSTYEQYF. CDR3 sequence (DNA): TGTGCCAGCACCTCTCGAAGTACATACGAGCAGTACTTC.

The chain has TRBV5-1 and TRBJ2-1; a possible D gene is TRBD1 (6 bases). The V gene lost 0 bases and the J gene lost 6 bases, with 10 bases spanning the gap. Looked up from germline, CDR1 is SGHRS and CDR2 is YFSETQ. This CDR3 region has 14 residues. In DNA, the CDR3 is TGCGCCAGCAGCTTGGTCCAGGGGCCCAATGAGCAGTTCTTC. This translates into CASSLVQGPNEQFF.

The gene calls are TRBV6-2 or TRBV6-3 and TRBJ1-2, with a weak D call TRBD1 (5 bases). CDR1 and CDR2 (germline): MNHEY, SVGEGT. Trimming left V 5 bases short and J 4 bases short, with 14 bases between. The CDR3 extends over 14 amino acids. CDR3 loop: CASSRDGTGYGYTF. In DNA form, the CDR3 reads TGTGCCAGCAGTCGGGACGGAACGGGCTATGGCTACACCTTC.

The V call is TRBV10-3, the J call TRBJ2-1; 8 positions agree with TRBD2. Germline CDR1 reads ENHRY; CDR2 reads SYGVKD. The J segment lost 9 bases and the V segment lost 7 bases, leaving 14 bases of the junction unmatched. The CDR3 has 15 residues. The CDR3 region has the DNA TGTGCCATCACTCGGGGGGGACTAGTGGGGGGTGAGCAGTTCTTC. Protein: CAITRGGLVGGEQFF.

This chain links TRBV20-1 with TRBJ2-7; TRBD1 aligns across 11 bases. The germline CDR1 and CDR2 sequences are DFQATT and SNEGSKA (reference sequence). This CDR3 contains 15 residues. Trimming took 6 bases from V and 4 from J; bases not matched to a gene: 11. The CDR3: CSAAGTGGFHYEQYF. CDR3 in DNA: TGCAGTGCAGCCGGGACAGGGGGTTTTCATTACGAGCAGTACTTC.